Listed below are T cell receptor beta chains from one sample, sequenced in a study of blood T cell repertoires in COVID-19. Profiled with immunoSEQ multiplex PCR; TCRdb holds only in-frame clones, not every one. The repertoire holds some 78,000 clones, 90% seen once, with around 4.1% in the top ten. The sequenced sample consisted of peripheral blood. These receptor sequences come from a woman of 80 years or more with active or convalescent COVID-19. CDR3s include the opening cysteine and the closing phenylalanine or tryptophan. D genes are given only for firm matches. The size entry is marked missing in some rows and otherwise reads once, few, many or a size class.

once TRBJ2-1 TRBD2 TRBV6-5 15 TGTGCCAGCAGTTCCCGACTAGCGGGAGGAAATGAGCAGTTCTTC CASSSRLAGGNEQFF
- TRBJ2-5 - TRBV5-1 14 TGCGCCAGCAGCTTGGTATGGCAGGGGGAGACCCAGTACTTC CASSLVWQGETQYF
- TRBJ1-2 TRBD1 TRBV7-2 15 TGTGCCAGCAGCATCGGGACAGCAGCTAACTATGGCTACACCTTC CASSIGTAANYGYTF
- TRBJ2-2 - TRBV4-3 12 TGCGCCAGCAGCTCGTCCACCGGGGAGCTGTTTTTT CASSSSTGELFF
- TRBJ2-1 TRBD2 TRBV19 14 TGTGCCAGTACTACGGGAGGATGGCTAAATGAGCAGTTCTTC CASTTGGWLNEQFF
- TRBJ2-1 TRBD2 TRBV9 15 TGTGCCAGCAGCGTACGATGGCGGGAGCCAAATGAGCAGTTCTTC CASSVRWREPNEQFF
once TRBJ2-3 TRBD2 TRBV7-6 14 TGTGCCACCTCGGGACTAGCGGGGTTAGATACGCAGTATTTT CATSGLAGLDTQYF
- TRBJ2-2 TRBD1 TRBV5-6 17 TGTGCCAGCAGCTTGGCCGGGCAGGGGGCGCGAACCGGGGAGCTGTTTTTT CASSLAGQGARTGELFF
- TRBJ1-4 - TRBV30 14 TGTGCCTGGAGTGTACGTCGGGGAATGGAAAAACTGTTTTTT CAWSVRRGMEKLFF
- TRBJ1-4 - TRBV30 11 TGTGCCTGGGCGGAGGGGATGAAACTGTTTTTT CAWAEGMKLFF
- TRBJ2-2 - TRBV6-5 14 TGTGCCAGCACCTTCGGACAGAACACCGGGGAGCTGTTTTTT CASTFGQNTGELFF
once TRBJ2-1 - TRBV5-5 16 TGTGCCAGCAGCTTAGGTCGTAGGGGGTGGGGAGACAGGCAGTTCTTC CASSLGRRGWGDRQFF
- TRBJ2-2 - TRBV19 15 TGTGCCAGTAATTCAGGGGCGAGTAACACCGGGGAGCTGTTTTTT CASNSGASNTGELFF
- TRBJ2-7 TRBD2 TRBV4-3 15 TGCGCCAGCAGCCAGAACAAACTAGCGGCCTACGAGCAGTACTTC CASSQNKLAAYEQYF
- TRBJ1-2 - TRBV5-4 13 TGTGCCAGCAGCACCATATCCGGGGATGGCTACACCTTC CASSTISGDGYTF
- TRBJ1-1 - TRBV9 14 TGTGCCAGCAGCGTACAATCACGGGACACTGAAGCTTTCTTT CASSVQSRDTEAFF
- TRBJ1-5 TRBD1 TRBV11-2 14 TGTGCCAGCAGCTTCCCGACAGGACAGGGGCCCCAGCATTTT CASSFPTGQGPQHF
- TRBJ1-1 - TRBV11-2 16 TGTGCCAGCAGCTTAGAGTTGGGAGAAGGGTACACTGAAGCTTTCTTT CASSLELGEGYTEAFF
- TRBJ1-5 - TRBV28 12 TGTGCCAGCAGTTTTACAAATCAGCCCCAGCATTTT CASSFTNQPQHF
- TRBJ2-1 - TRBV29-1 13 TGCAGCGTTGATACAGGGTATAACCATGAGCAGTTCTTC CSVDTGYNHEQFF
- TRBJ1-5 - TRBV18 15 TGTGCCAGCTCACCAGGGGGCAGCCCCAATCAGCCCCAGCATTTT CASSPGGSPNQPQHF
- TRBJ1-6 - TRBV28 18 TGTGCCAGCAGCTCTAACCGGGACATGATCCTAAATAATTCACCCCTCCACTTT CASSSNRDMILNNSPLHF
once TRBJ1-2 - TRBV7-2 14 TGTGCCAGCAGCTTAGATTTCCAGGGATATGGCTACACCTTC CASSLDFQGYGYTF
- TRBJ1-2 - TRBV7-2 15 TGTGCCAGCAGCTTAAGTTCTGTGCGGAGCTATGGCTACATCTTC CASSLSSVRSYGYIF
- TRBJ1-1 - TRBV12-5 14 TGTGCTAGTGGTTTGCTTGACAGTCAGACTGAAGCTTTCTTT CASGLLDSQTEAFF
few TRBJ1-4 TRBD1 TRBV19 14 TGTGCGAGTAATCCGCTGGCAGGGGGAGAAAAACTGTTTTTT CASNPLAGGEKLFF
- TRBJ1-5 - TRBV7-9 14 TGTGCCAGCAGCCCGGTCGGGGGTAATCAGCCCCAGCATTTT CASSPVGGNQPQHF
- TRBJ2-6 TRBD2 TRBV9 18 TGTGCCAGCAGCCCTAGACTAGCGGGGGGCTCTGGGGCCAACGTCCTGACTTTC CASSPRLAGGSGANVLTF
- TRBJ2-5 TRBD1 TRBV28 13 TGTGCCAGCAGTAGGACAGGGATGGAGACCCAGTACTTC CASSRTGMETQYF